This is a list of T cell receptor beta chains from one sample in a study of blood T cell repertoires in COVID-19. Libraries were prepared by immunoSEQ multiplex PCR; TCRdb keeps only in-frame clonotypes and omits some of them. Among around 280,000 clones listed, around 85% were seen once. Material for sequencing was peripheral blood. The receptor set was obtained from a woman in her 30s who had recovered from COVID-19. The CDR3 runs from the conserved cysteine through the conserved F or W. D genes are given only for firm matches. Clone size is given for some rows only: seen once, a few or many times, or a class if the clone is expanded.

NA	TRBV9	TRBJ2-3	TRBD2	TGTGCCAGCAGCGTAGGGGGGACTAGCGGAGGTCTAAATACGCAGTATTTT	CASSVGGTSGGLNTQYF
NA	TRBV5-4	TRBJ2-2	TRBD1	TGTGCCAGCAGCTCCGGGACAGGGCCCACCGGGGAGCTGTTTTTT	CASSSGTGPTGELFF
NA	TRBV19	TRBJ2-7	TRBD1	TGTGCCAGTAGAAGAGGACAGGGAGACTACGAGCAGTACTTC	CASRRGQGDYEQYF
NA	TRBV28	TRBJ1-2	TRBD1	TGTGCCAGCAGTTTATCCCGGGACAGCTATGGCTACACCTTC	CASSLSRDSYGYTF
NA	TRBV27	TRBJ1-1	NA	TGTGCCAGCAGTTTGCAATTTACGGTGAACACTGAAGCTTTCTTT	CASSLQFTVNTEAFF
NA	TRBV29-1	TRBJ2-5	TRBD2	TGCAGCGTTGAAGGGTACGAGGGAGGGCCTGGGACCCAGTACTTC	CSVEGYEGGPGTQYF
NA	TRBV19	TRBJ2-1	TRBD2	TGTGCCAGTAGTCGCGGGCAGCGGGGGGCTAACAATGAGCAGTTCTTC	CASSRGQRGANNEQFF
few	TRBV13	TRBJ1-4	TRBD1	TGTGCCAGCAGCTCCGGACAGGGGGATGAAAAACTGTTTTTT	CASSSGQGDEKLFF
NA	TRBV24-1	TRBJ1-2	TRBD1	TGTGCCACCAGTGATCCAGGGGGTCACTATGGCTACACCTTC	CATSDPGGHYGYTF
NA	TRBV6-1	TRBJ1-5	TRBD1	TGTGCCAGCAGCTTACAGGGGATCAATCAGCCCCAGCATTTT	CASSLQGINQPQHF
NA	TRBV6-5	TRBJ2-7	TRBD1	TGTGCCAGCAGGGACAGGAGATATAACTCCTACGAGCAGTACTTC	CASRDRRYNSYEQYF
NA	TRBV5-1	TRBJ2-3	TRBD1	TGCGCCAGCAGCTCGATGGGACAGGGGGCAGCAGATACGCAGTATTTT	CASSSMGQGAADTQYF
NA	TRBV9	TRBJ2-1	NA	TGTGCCAGCAGCGTAGGACAGTTTCGCGATGAGCAGTTCTTC	CASSVGQFRDEQFF
NA	TRBV5-8	TRBJ1-5	NA	TGTGCCAGCAGCTTGGGGACTGGCGGGGGGCCCCAGCATTTT	CASSLGTGGGPQHF
NA	TRBV6-5	TRBJ1-2	TRBD1	TGTGCCAGCAGACATCCGACAGGGGATGGCTACACCTTC	CASRHPTGDGYTF
few	TRBV29-1	TRBJ2-1	NA	TGCAGCGTTAGGGATGCGGGTGGCCCGCATGAGCAGTTCTTC	CSVRDAGGPHEQFF
NA	TRBV6-5	TRBJ2-7	TRBD1	TGTGCCAGCAGGAGGACAGGGGCGATTTACGAGCAGTACTTC	CASRRTGAIYEQYF
NA	TRBV19	TRBJ2-3	NA	TGTGCCAGTAGTCTCGGACAGACGACCACAGATACGCAGTATTTT	CASSLGQTTTDTQYF
NA	TRBV12-3/TRBV12-4	TRBJ1-1	TRBD1	TGTGCCAGTCGACAGGGGGATGAAGCTTTCTTT	CASRQGDEAFF